This T cell receptor beta chain was sequenced during a study of Graves' ophthalmopathy and Graves' hyperthyroidism. Beta-chain TCR CDR3 regions were amplified from RNA transcripts. HTBI-primed first-round RT-PCR preceded second-round multiplex PCR. TCRdb called the multiplex PCR reads again in MiXCR, with one record for every CDR3 protein. The data show approximately 700,000 distinct CDR3 sequences, with roughly two fifths seen just once and more than 3% held by the top ten. V lost 5 bases and J lost 6, with 10 bases in between. Germline V gene sequence: CDR1 MNHEY, CDR2 SVGEGT. The CDR3 is 13 residues long.

The sequence derives from an adult man with Graves' ophthalmopathy. Material for sequencing was peripheral blood. The rearrangement joins TRBV6-2 or TRBV6-3 to TRBJ1-4; tentative D call: TRBD1 (6 bases). CDR3 in amino acids: CASSHYRDEKLFF. CDR3 DNA: TGTGCCAGCAGTCACTACAGGGATGAAAAACTGTTTTTT.